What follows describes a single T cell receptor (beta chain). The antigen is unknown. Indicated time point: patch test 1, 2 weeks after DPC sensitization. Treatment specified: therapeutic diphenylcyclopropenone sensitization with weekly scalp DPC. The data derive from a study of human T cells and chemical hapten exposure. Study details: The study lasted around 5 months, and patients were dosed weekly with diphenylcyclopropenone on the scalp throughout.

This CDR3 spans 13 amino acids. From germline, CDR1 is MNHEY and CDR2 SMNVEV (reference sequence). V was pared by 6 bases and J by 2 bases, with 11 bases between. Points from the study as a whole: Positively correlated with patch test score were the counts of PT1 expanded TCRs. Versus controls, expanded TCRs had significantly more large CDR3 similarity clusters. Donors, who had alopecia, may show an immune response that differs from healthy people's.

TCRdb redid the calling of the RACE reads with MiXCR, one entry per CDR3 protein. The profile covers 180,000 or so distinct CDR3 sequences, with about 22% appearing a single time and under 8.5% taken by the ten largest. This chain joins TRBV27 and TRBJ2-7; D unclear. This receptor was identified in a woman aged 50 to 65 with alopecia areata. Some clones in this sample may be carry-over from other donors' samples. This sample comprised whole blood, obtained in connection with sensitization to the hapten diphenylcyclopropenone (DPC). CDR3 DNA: TGTGCCAGCAGACCTTCAGTTACCTACGAGCAGTACTTC. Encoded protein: CASRPSVTYEQYF.